The text below deals with one T cell receptor beta chain. Antigen unknown. Trimming took off 4 bases at V and 2 bases at J, with 20 bases between the two ends. The CDR3 is made up of 17 amino acids. Germline CDR1 is ENHRY and CDR2 is SYGVKD. This sample is drawn from a study of CD8 T cells in Susac syndrome. Study results and limitations: The study conceded that its TCR sequencing and HLA analysis involved relatively few individuals.

Random-hexamer reverse transcription was applied to roughly 0.45 to 1 ug RNA. Across 54 Vbeta and 13 Jbeta, immunoSEQ multiplex PCR amplified TCR beta CDR3. TCRdb reprocessed the immunoSEQ multiplex PCR reads with MiXCR, giving one entry per CDR3 protein. The table shows 150,000 or so distinct CDR3 sequences, with around 95% occurring only once. The sequenced target, TCR beta, came from blood CD8+ and CD4+ T cells. Negative isolation was used for CD8+ and CD4+ T cells, and FACS enrichment was applied to TEMRA cells. The sample was CD8+ T cells from PBMCs. The receptor's source is a human donor with multiple sclerosis. The J gene is TRBJ2-5, the V gene TRBV10-3; D is unclear. This CDR3 is CAISVGSRPEIQETQYF. Here the CDR3 DNA reads TGTGCCATCAGTGTAGGTTCGCGGCCAGAGATTCAAGAGACCCAGTACTTC.